This paragraph covers one TCR beta chain sequence. The antigen it binds to is not known. Base qualities are not at hand, and no much larger clone is one base apart. The time point label corresponds to: persistent/refractory GD, antithyroid drugs over 5 years with positive TRAb. For both TCR sequencing and RNA sequencing, RNA was extracted from PBMCs in TRIzol. The diagnosis of Graves' disease was made according to American Thyroid Association guidelines. The patients came from an endocrinology department in Xi'an, China. From each patient, roughly 9 milliliters of peripheral blood was collected into an EDTA anticoagulant tube. Ficoll Paque Plus density gradient separation was used to isolate PBMCs, and no further T cell sorting was done. An Agilent 2100 Bioanalyzer and agarose gel were used to check RNA quality, while a NanoDrop 2000 measured RNA concentration. The library was produced with multiplex PCR. This sample was sequenced with an Illumina HiSeq 4000. To build TCR beta libraries, CDR3 regions were amplified by Arm-PCR using iRepertoire HTBI primers. PCR products were gel purified before sequencing. The paper's processing steps were these. Gene usage analysis of CDR3 amino acid clonotypes used the 55 to 65 TRBV and about 15 TRBJ segments found across samples. COPE and FqMerger were used to merge the filtered high-quality paired reads into contigs. BLAST was used to align contigs to the IMGT TRBV, TRBD and TRBJ reference genes, and CDR3 was defined following IMGT. Any clonotype with a frequency above 0.1% was classified as a highly expanded clone. Repertoire diversity was measured by Shannon entropy, and V-J evenness by the Gini coefficient. Public clonotypes were defined as clonotypes shared by more than one individual. Using fastp at Q25 and MiXCR, TCRdb reprocessed the public reads and kept productive beta chains. Every entry covers one CDR3 protein and lists the most common genes and DNA from its rows. In this record, the V and J calls reflect TCRdb's handling and not the investigators' own analysis. The sample records 700,000 or so distinct CDR3 sequences, 30% of which are singletons. The top ten hold about two fifths of the sample.

This record comes from a study of regulatory T cells in long-lasting Graves disease (dated by TCRdb to the early 2020s). With regard to the full study: Persistent Graves' disease was defined as persistently positive TSH receptor autoantibodies together with antithyroid drug treatment for over 5 years. Persistent Graves' disease patients were compared with newly diagnosed Graves' disease patients by peripheral blood TCR sequencing and RNA sequencing. The study was registered as a clinical trial and conducted in China. TCR sequencing covered around 13 persistent and approximately 20 newly diagnosed Graves' disease patients, about 35 samples in total. On average, persistent Graves' disease patients in the clinical cohort had been on antithyroid drugs for approximately ten years. What the study reported, not specific to this receptor: Compared with newly diagnosed patients, patients with persistent Graves' disease had lower TCR Shannon entropy and fewer highly expanded clones, which suggests clonal expansion. Persistent disease showed preferential use of TRBV28, TRBJ1-2 and TRBJ2-5, whereas newly diagnosed disease favored TRBV20-1 and TRBJ2-1. Patients with persistent disease shared more public clonotypes (over 2,500) than newly diagnosed patients did (around 980). Sequencing and analysis were restricted to the TCR beta chain. The study examined only peripheral blood because the primary lesion, thyroid tissue, could not be accessed. As a limitation, the authors acknowledged that the small sample size may reduce accuracy.

The CDR3 runs 14 residues from the cysteine to the phenylalanine. The entry retains the CDR3 DNA only, 42 bases that are in frame from base 1. Relative to germline, V is 5 bases shorter and J is 2 bases shorter, with 10 bases between their ends. Based on the germline V gene (reference sequence), the CDR1 and CDR2 sequences are DFQATT and SNEGSKA. The sample consisted of peripheral blood mononuclear cells (PBMCs), taken when the disease was refractory, from a patient treated with antithyroid drugs. The clonotype was recovered from a female donor with Graves disease. The sequence is built from TRBV20-1 and TRBJ1-6; TRBD1 could be the D gene, as 6 bases match. In nucleotides, the sequence is TGCAGTGCTGTCCGGGACACCTATAATTCACCCCTCCACTTT. Its product reads: CSAVRDTYNSPLHF.